This TCR beta chain was retrieved from a study of cytomegalovirus exposure and HLA in healthy donors. Findings of the study overall: Most CMV-associated TCR beta chains appeared HLA-restricted in a later analysis.

Of note for this clone: Its antigen is unknown.

Both 60 Vbeta primers and 13 Jbeta primers went into the PCR. Authors' analysis steps: Around 83 million unique TCR beta chains, roughly 11 million shared, were counted in a later analysis. Assay: immunoSEQ multiplex PCR; the TCRdb copy retains only in-frame clones and omits some. Clonal size and the V and J genes are those of that table, whereas D and trimming came from the DNA. The sample records about 110,000 clones, roughly 66% being singletons. The CDR3 runs to 14 residues. With V trimmed by 4 bases and J by 6 bases, 6 bases remained unmatched. In germline, CDR1 is LNHDA, CDR2 SQIVND (reference sequence).

Sequencing input: PBMCs. The chain links TRBV19 to TRBJ1-2; 9 nucleotides align to TRBD1. The TCR comes from a woman under 40 in good health and CMV-seronegative. CDR3 sequence: CASSSRDRVNGYTF. The CDR3, as DNA: TGTGCCAGTAGTAGTCGGGACAGGGTGAATGGCTACACCTTC. Variable domain in full (rest from reference TRBV19 and TRBJ1-2): DGGITQSPKYLFRKEGQNVTLSCEQNLNHDAMYWYRQDPGQGLRLIYYSQIVNDFQKGDIAEGYSVSREKKESFPLTVTSAQKNPTAFYLCASSSRDRVNGYTFGSGTRLTVV.